This passage covers 31 T cell receptor beta chains from one sample sequenced in a study of type 1 and type 2 diabetes patients. PCR was run on genomic DNA. Amplification of the beta chain CDR3 used 30 forward and 13 reverse multiplex primers. TCRdb fed the multiplex PCR reads into MiXCR, producing one record per CDR3 protein. The table shows approximately 260,000 distinct CDR3 sequences, with more than 40% occurring only once. Sequenced: peripheral blood mononuclear cells (PBMCs). These receptor sequences come from a man aged 18 to 30 with type 2 diabetes.

The DNA for the CDR3 is TGCGCCAGCAGCCAAGAGGAAAATTTTGCTGAAGCTTTCTTT. Its protein product is CASSQEENFAEAFF. The genes are TRBV4-1 and TRBJ1-1; D call uncertain. Germline V gene data show CDR1 as MGHRA and CDR2 as YSYEKL. V lost 0 bases and J lost 6, with 11 bases in between. The CDR3 contains 14 residues.

This clonotype has just a few counts. This chain uses TRBV29-1 with TRBJ1-2, with 7 bases fitting TRBD1. This CDR3 has 11 residues. Germline V lookup: CDR1 SQVTM, CDR2 ANQGSEA. Unmatched junction bases numbered 2, after V lost 7 bases and J lost 3 bases. The DNA for the CDR3 is TGCAGCGGACAGGGTGACTATGGCTACACCTTC. Amino acids: CSGQGDYGYTF.

This rearrangement joins TRBV15 to TRBJ2-7; possibly TRBD1 for D (6 bases). The CDR3 covers 12 residues. Germline lookup yields CDR1 LNHNV and CDR2 YYDKDF (reference sequence). Trimming removed 5 bases at V and 5 bases at J, with 10 bases between. The CDR3 sequence: CATSGGNNEQYF. The CDR3 DNA follows: TGTGCCACCAGCGGGGGCAATAACGAGCAGTACTTC. Drawing the rest from reference TRBV15 and TRBJ2-7, the complete variable domain is DAMVIQNPRYQVTQFGKPVTLSCSQTLNHNVMYWYQQKSSQAPKLLFHYYDKDFNNEADTPDNFQSRRPNTSFCFLDIRSPGLGDTAMYLCATSGGNNEQYFGPGTRLTVT.

In regard to this clonotype: A read error may be the cause here, since a much bigger clone is one base away. The chain links TRBV7-6 to TRBJ2-5; TRBD2 matches at 8 bases. The CDR3 has 14 residues. In germline, CDR1 is SGHVS, CDR2 FNYEAQ. Here the CDR3 DNA reads TGTGCCGGCAGCGACCGGGAGGGGCGGGAGACCCAGTACTTC. Amino acids: CAGSDREGRETQYF.

The chain couples TRBV7-2 to TRBJ1-3, with TRBD1 as a possible D gene (5 bases). This CDR3 spans 15 amino acids. CDR1 and CDR2 from the germline V gene are SGHTA and FQGNSA. Trimming left V 5 bases short and J 2 bases short, with 13 bases between. The DNA for the CDR3 is TGTGCCAGCAGCCGCTCCCCGGGGGCTGGAAACACCATATATTTT. It yields the protein CASSRSPGAGNTIYF.

The rearrangement links TRBV19 to TRBJ2-7, with D tentatively TRBD1 (5 bases). In germline, CDR1 is LNHDA, CDR2 SQIVND (reference sequence). Trimming took off 4 bases at V and 2 bases at J, with 12 bases between the two ends. This CDR3 is 14 amino acids long. The CDR3 DNA is TGTGCCAGTAGTAAAAGGGGATACCCCTACGAGCAGTACTTC. It yields the protein CASSKRGYPYEQYF. Full variable domain (missing parts from reference TRBV19 and TRBJ2-7): DGGITQSPKYLFRKEGQNVTLSCEQNLNHDAMYWYRQDPGQGLRLIYYSQIVNDFQKGDIAEGYSVSREKKESFPLTVTSAQKNPTAFYLCASSKRGYPYEQYFGPGTRLTVT.

The rearrangement uses TRBV6-1 and TRBJ1-4; 7 nucleotides line up with TRBD1. Germline-derived CDR1 and CDR2 are MNHNS and SASEGT. The CDR3 contains 16 residues. J was trimmed by 8 bases and V by 2 bases; bases with no gene match: 11. The CDR3 reads CASSEKDRSLKEKLFF. The CDR3 DNA reads TGTGCCAGCAGTGAAAAGGACAGGTCCCTTAAAGAAAAACTGTTTTTT.

The chain uses TRBV28 and TRBJ2-2; D is perhaps TRBD1 (5 bases). Germline-derived CDR1 and CDR2 are MDHEN and SYDVKM. Trimming removed 11 bases at V and 5 bases at J, with 18 bases between. The CDR3 is made up of 14 amino acids. CDR3 nucleotides: TGTGCCGGAGACCAGGGCGGCTGGACCGGGGAGCTGTTTTTT. Residues: CAGDQGGWTGELFF.

The rearrangement links TRBV5-8 to TRBJ2-1; D ambiguous. With 0 bases removed from V and 0 bases from J, the gap between germline ends came to 13 bases. The germline gives CDR1 SGHTS, CDR2 YDEGEE. This CDR3 has 17 amino acids. In DNA form, the CDR3 reads TGTGCCAGCAGCTTGGCCTTTTCCGTCAGCTCCTACAATGAGCAGTTCTTC. This sequence encodes CASSLAFSVSSYNEQFF.

This clonotype has a single count. The chain recombines TRBV14 with TRBJ2-7; the match to TRBD2 covers 9 bases. Germline trimming cut 9 bases from V and 6 bases from J; bases unmatched to any gene: 12. The CDR3 sequence is 14 residues long. Per germline, CDR1 SGHDN and CDR2 FVKESK. The CDR3 protein is CASSIGGRATEQYF. CDR3 DNA sequence: TGTGCCAGTAGTATAGGCGGGAGGGCCACCGAGCAGTACTTC. Together with reference TRBV14 and TRBJ2-7, the CDR3 gives the full variable domain: EAGVTQFPSHSVIEKGQTVTLRCDPISGHDNLYWYRRVMGKEIKFLLHFVKESKQDESGMPNNRFLAERTGGTYSTLKVQPAELEDSGVYFCASSIGGRATEQYFGPGTRLTVT.

The CDR3 DNA reads as TGTGCCAGCAGCTTACGGGGGCACGGAAGTGATGAAAAACTGTTTTTT. It encodes CASSLRGHGSDEKLFF. The rearrangement joins TRBV7-2 to TRBJ1-4, with D tentatively TRBD1 (6 bases). The CDR3 is 16 residues long. The V and J ends lost 2 bases and 6 bases respectively, with 16 bases between them. Germline assignment: CDR1 SGHTA and CDR2 FQGNSA.

The rearrangement joins TRBV7-2 to TRBJ1-6; D is ambiguous. Germline CDR1 and CDR2: SGHTA and FQGNSA. Trimming pared 2 bases from V and 2 bases from J, leaving 7 bases between. The CDR3 consists of 15 residues. CDR3 sequence: CASSLMTAYNSPLHF. CDR3 DNA: TGTGCCAGCAGCTTAATGACGGCCTATAATTCACCCCTCCACTTT.

This clonotype has only a few counts. At one end, the junction sequence differs from germline, possibly due to a read error. This sequence joins TRBV6-6 and TRBJ2-7; D is possibly TRBD1 (5 bases). Germline CDR1 and CDR2: MNHNY and SVGAGI (reference sequence). The CDR3 is 11 amino acids. The DNA for the CDR3 is TGCGCCATCCAGGGTGCCTACGAGCAGTACTTC. Encoded protein: CAIQGAYEQYF.

As regards this clonotype: The junction shows a germline mismatch at one end, possibly a read error. The CDR3 sequence: CARRYQGNTEAFF. Written as DNA, the CDR3 is TGTGCCCGTAGATATCAGGGAAACACTGAAGCTTTCTTT. The chain combines TRBV19 with TRBJ1-1, with D possibly matching TRBD1 (5 bases). The germline CDR1 and CDR2 sequences are LNHDA and SQIVND (reference sequence). The CDR3 sequence is 13 residues long.

The J gene is TRBJ2-7, the V gene TRBV7-2; D possibly corresponds to TRBD2 (7 bases). This CDR3 spans 13 amino acids. The germline CDR1 and CDR2 sequences are SGHTA and FQGNSA. V lost 1 base, J lost 6 bases, and 10 bases lay in between. The CDR3 nucleotides are TGTGCCAGCAGCTTAGGGGAGGGGGGCGAGCAGTACTTC. This sequence encodes CASSLGEGGEQYF.

The J gene is TRBJ2-3, the V gene TRBV24-1; no clear D. The CDR3 covers 12 residues. Germline V lookup: CDR1 KGHDR, CDR2 SFDVKD. Trimming took off 4 bases at V and 6 bases at J, with 7 bases between the two ends. This CDR3 reads CATSDSADTQYF. The CDR3 DNA follows: TGTGCCACCAGTGACTCCGCGGATACGCAGTATTTT.

This chain connects TRBV25-1 to TRBJ2-3, with unresolved D. V lost 6 bases to trimming and J lost 0 bases, with 13 bases between them. Germline loops: CDR1 MGHDK, CDR2 SYGVNS. This CDR3 is 15 amino acids long. CDR3 DNA: TGTGCCAGCAGCTCGGTGGGAACTAGCACAGATACGCAGTATTTT. Translation gives CASSSVGTSTDTQYF.

The chain couples TRBV20-1 to TRBJ2-5; 9 bases are a match to TRBD2. Germline loops: CDR1 DFQATT, CDR2 SNEGSKA (reference sequence). There are 13 residues in the CDR3. CDR3: CAVGGGAEETQYF. CDR3 bases: TGCGCGGTGGGCGGGGGGGCGGAAGAGACCCAGTACTTC.

The chain carries TRBV7-8 and TRBJ2-2; D is possibly TRBD1 (6 bases). Deletions cut 5 bases from V and 3 bases from J, with 16 bases between. Germline V gives CDR1 SGHVS, CDR2 FQNEAQ. This CDR3 comprises 16 residues. CDR3 coding DNA: TGTGCCAGCAGCCTTAGACAGGTCTGGGACACCGGGGAGCTGTTTTTT. Residues: CASSLRQVWDTGELFF.

This chain joins TRBV7-2 and TRBJ1-2; no firm D call. Germline CDR1 reads SGHTA; CDR2 reads FQGNSA. The ends were cut back, 4 bases at V and 7 bases at J, with 7 bases in the middle. This CDR3 has 11 residues. This CDR3 is CASSSLTGYTF. In DNA form, the CDR3 reads TGTGCCAGCAGCTCGCTAACTGGCTACACCTTC.

The chain couples TRBV20-1 to TRBJ1-5; no clear D gene. V was shortened by 3 bases and J by 3 bases, with 18 bases between the two germline ends. CDR3 size: 16 residues. The germline CDR1 and CDR2 sequences are DFQATT and SNEGSKA (reference sequence). The CDR3 DNA is TGCAGTGCTAGGTCCCTAGACGGGAGGGACAATCAGCCCCAGCATTTT. Its protein is CSARSLDGRDNQPQHF.

The genes are TRBV7-3 and TRBJ2-1, with 7 positions matching TRBD2. Looked up from germline, CDR1 is SGHTA and CDR2 is FQGTGA. CDR3 length: 16 amino acids. V shed 0 bases and J 2 bases; nucleotides not matched to a gene: 4. The DNA for the CDR3 is TGTGCCAGCAGCTTAACGAAGAGCGGGACCTACAATGAGCAGTTCTTC. Its translation is CASSLTKSGTYNEQFF.

The chain is built from TRBV7-2 and TRBJ1-1, with unresolved D. CDR3 length equals 14 residues. Germline assignment: CDR1 SGHTA and CDR2 FQGNSA. V was shortened by 0 bases and J by 5 bases, with 10 bases between the two germline ends. The DNA for the CDR3 is TGTGCCAGCAGCTTAGCATCTGGGTTGACTGAAGCTTTCTTT. It is translated as CASSLASGLTEAFF. Drawing the rest from reference TRBV7-2 and TRBJ1-1, the complete variable domain is GAGVSQSPSNKVTEKGKDVELRCDPISGHTALYWYRQSLGQGLEFLIYFQGNSAPDKSGLPSDRFSAERTGGSVSTLTIQRTQQEDSAVYLCASSLASGLTEAFFGQGTRLTVV.

This chain links TRBV20-1 with TRBJ2-5; TRBD2 aligns across 11 bases. The CDR3 length is 19 residues. V shed 3 bases, J shed 5 bases, and the junction held 20 bases outside the gene matches. Germline CDR1 is DFQATT and CDR2 is SNEGSKA (reference sequence). The CDR3 nucleotides are TGCAGTGCTAGGGAAACTAGGGGACTAGCGGTCGGGGAGAAGGAGACCCAGTACTTC. It is translated as CSARETRGLAVGEKETQYF.

About this clonotype: Sequence at one end of the junction differs from germline and may be a read error. The CDR3 spells CAISEGFDNEQFF. CDR3 sequence (DNA): TGTGCCATCAGTGAGGGTTTTGACAATGAGCAGTTCTTC. V and J are TRBV2 and TRBJ2-5; TRBD2 might be the D (5 bases). The end of the DNA is better explained by TRBJ2-1, so the J call may be wrong. Germline V gene data show CDR1 as SNHLY and CDR2 as FYNNEI. CDR3 length: 13 amino acids.

Regarding this clonotype: The conserved phenylalanine or tryptophan normally closing the CDR3 is absent here, so this likely arose from a read error. The chain joins TRBV12-3 or TRBV12-4 to TRBJ1-4; D gene ambiguous. V shed 4 bases and J shed 8 bases, with 8 bases lying between them. This CDR3 has 12 amino acids. The CDR3 nucleotides are TGTGCCAGCAGTTATGGGGAGGAAAAACTGTTTCTT. Its translation: CASSYGEEKLFL.

This rearrangement joins TRBV30 to TRBJ2-5; 7 positions agree with TRBD1. The germline V gene has CDR1 GTSNPN and CDR2 SVGIG (reference sequence). This CDR3 has 13 residues. The V gene end was trimmed by 5 bases and the J gene end by 3 bases; junction bases not matched to a gene: 6. CDR3 region: CAWGDDREETQYF. CDR3 nucleotide sequence: TGTGCCTGGGGAGATGACAGGGAAGAGACCCAGTACTTC.

Comment on this clonotype: At one boundary the junction diverges from the germline segment, which might be a read error. CDR3 loop: CASSIAPVYYGYTF. The DNA of the CDR3 is TGTGCCAGTAGCATAGCCCCCGTCTACTATGGCTACACCTTC. V is TRBV19 and J is TRBJ1-2, with D uncertain. Germline CDR1 and CDR2: LNHDA and SQIVND (reference sequence). The CDR3 covers 14 residues. Full variable domain (missing parts from reference TRBV19 and TRBJ1-2): DGGITQSPKYLFRKEGQNVTLSCEQNLNHDAMYWYRQDPGQGLRLIYYSQIVNDFQKGDIAEGYSVSREKKESFPLTVTSAQKNPTAFYLCASSIAPVYYGYTFGSGTRLTVV.

The chain recombines TRBV6-6 with TRBJ2-7; D remains ambiguous. V dropped 2 bases and J dropped 6 bases, with 11 bases sitting between them. Germline CDR1 is MNHNY and CDR2 is SVGAGI (reference sequence). The CDR3 loop spans 13 amino acids. The CDR3, as DNA: TGTGCCAGCAGTTACGAGGTCCGGTCCGAGCAGTACTTC. Encoded protein: CASSYEVRSEQYF.

The V gene is TRBV5-1, the J gene TRBJ2-7, with TRBD2 identical over 7 bases. The CDR3 consists of 15 residues. The V gene's germline CDR1 is SGHRS and CDR2 YFSETQ. Trimming cost V 0 bases and J 0 bases; bases outside gene matches: 3. This chain's CDR3 is CASSLDLAASYEQYF. CDR3 sequence (DNA): TGCGCCAGCAGCTTGGACCTAGCGGCCTCCTACGAGCAGTACTTC.

This clonotype was picked up many times. V usage is TRBV25-1 and J usage is TRBJ1-4; maybe TRBD1 (5 bases). Trimming removed 3 bases at V and 8 bases at J, with 13 bases between. The CDR3 is 14 residues long. Germline V gene lookup returns CDR1 MGHDK and CDR2 SYGVNS. The CDR3 region has the DNA TGTGCCAGCAGTGAGTCGGGGGTGAGGGAAAAACTGTTTTTT. It is translated as CASSESGVREKLFF.